The clone carrying this T cell receptor beta chain was counted many times. This specimen belongs to a study of T-cell reconstitution after alpha-beta-depleted transplantation in children. Trimming removed 0 bases from V and 1 base from J, with 4 bases in between. The CDR3 runs to 14 residues. The V gene's germline CDR1 is LGHNA and CDR2 YSLEER. The authors prepared the TCRbeta library with unique molecular identifiers. TCRdb fed the PCR reads into MiXCR, producing one record per CDR3 protein. The data hold about 640,000 distinct CDR3 sequences, with 16% observed a single time. The genes are TRBV4-3 and TRBJ1-5; no clear D gene. The material was PBMCs from the stem cell graft donor, obtained from the stem cell graft. The clonotype comes from a human donor who donated a stem cell graft to a child with acute myeloid leukemia. The CDR3 loop reads CASSQELSNQPQHF. CDR3 nucleotides: TGCGCCAGCAGCCAAGAATTGAGCAATCAGCCCCAGCATTTT.